These 29 T cell receptor beta chains were all obtained from the same sample, sequenced in a study of early T cells in non-severe SARS-CoV-2 infection. Via MiXCR, TCRdb re-called the 5' RACE reads, giving one row per CDR3 protein. Altogether about 80,000 distinct CDR3 sequences are present, 5.5% to 7.5% being singletons, with the ten largest covering 7.8%. Specimen: whole blood. The origin of the receptors is an adult who was a healthcare worker with PCR-confirmed SARS-CoV-2 infection or an uninfected control (not recorded which).

This clonotype was counted ten times or more. The V gene is TRBV9, the J gene TRBJ2-1, with 9 bases lining up with TRBD2. V dropped 3 bases and J dropped 2; count of bases not matched to a gene: 18. CDR1 and CDR2 (germline): SGDLS, YYNGEE. The CDR3 is 20 amino acids. For the CDR3, the DNA is TGTGCCAGCAGCGCAGGGACAGCAACGGGACTAGCCGGACCCTACAATGAGCAGTTCTTC. Its protein product is CASSAGTATGLAGPYNEQFF.

The rearrangement joins TRBV5-6 to TRBJ2-5; 11 positions agree with TRBD1. The junction had 6 bases not matched to a gene; V was cut back by 3 bases and J by 5 bases. Looked up from germline, CDR1 is SGHDT and CDR2 is YYEEEE. The CDR3 consists of 15 residues. In DNA form, the CDR3 reads TGTGCCAGCAGCTCCGGACAGGGGGCATGGGAGACCCAGTACTTC. Translated: CASSSGQGAWETQYF.

To note about this clonotype: A read error may be the cause here, since a much bigger clone is one base away. V is TRBV7-2 and J is TRBJ2-2; unclear D gene. The CDR3 has 14 amino acids. CDR1 is SGHTA and CDR2 is FQGNSA in the germline V gene. The CDR3 region is CACSFRRDTGELFF. The CDR3 nucleotides read TGTGCCTGCAGCTTCCGTAGGGACACCGGGGAGCTGTTTTTT.

The chain combines TRBV7-9 with TRBJ2-3, with a tentative D call TRBD1 (6 bases). CDR1 is SEHNR, CDR2 FQNEAQ, per germline (reference sequence). This CDR3 spans 15 amino acids. V was trimmed by 3 bases and J by 1 base, leaving 11 bases between them. The CDR3 is CASSFQAGGTDTQYF. The CDR3 DNA sequence: TGTGCCAGCAGCTTCCAGGCAGGGGGCACAGATACGCAGTATTTT.

V gene TRBV11-2 combines with J gene TRBJ2-2; a possible D gene is TRBD1 (6 bases). This CDR3 is built from 13 residues. Germline loops: CDR1 SGHAT, CDR2 FQNNGV. Trimming shortened V by 4 bases and J by 9 bases, and 12 bases separated the two germline ends. CDR3 in amino acids: CASSSSGTRELFF. The CDR3 nucleotides are TGTGCCAGCAGCTCCTCCGGGACAAGGGAGCTGTTTTTT.

The chain carries TRBV10-1 and TRBJ2-7; D not certain. The CDR3 has 11 residues. V was trimmed by 8 bases and J by 4 bases, leaving 9 bases between them. Germline V gene data show CDR1 as WNHNN and CDR2 as SYGVQD (reference sequence). This CDR3 is CASVPLYEQYF. The CDR3 DNA is TGCGCCAGCGTTCCTCTGTACGAGCAGTACTTC.

J is TRBJ2-7 and V is TRBV9; TRBD1 matches 9 bases. This CDR3 region has 14 residues. The trim removed 3 bases at V and 7 bases at J, leaving 8 bases unmatched. The germline gives CDR1 SGDLS, CDR2 YYNGEE. The CDR3 is CASSAGTGREEQYF. The CDR3 region has the DNA TGTGCCAGCAGCGCCGGGACAGGGAGGGAAGAGCAGTACTTC.

The table lists this clonotype with many counts. J is TRBJ1-5 and V is TRBV25-1, with no clear D. Trimming pared 6 bases from V and 0 bases from J, leaving 12 bases between. The CDR3 runs 15 residues. Germline V gene lookup returns CDR1 MGHDK and CDR2 SYGVNS. As DNA, the CDR3 is TGTGCCAGCAGCCCCGCGTCAGCTAGCAATCAGCCCCAGCATTTT. Its protein is CASSPASASNQPQHF.

This chain uses TRBV7-2 with TRBJ1-1, with 8 bases matching TRBD1. CDR3 length: 13 residues. Germline CDR1 SGHTA, CDR2 FQGNSA. Trimming took 5 bases from V and 4 from J; bases not matched to a gene: 3. CDR3 in amino acids: CASSTTGATEAFF. As DNA, the CDR3 is TGTGCCAGCAGCACGACAGGGGCCACTGAAGCTTTCTTT.

This clonotype has only a few counts. The J gene is TRBJ2-7, the V gene TRBV20-1; the D gene is possibly TRBD2 (5 bases). This CDR3 comprises 14 residues. The germline V gene encodes CDR1 DFQATT and CDR2 SNEGSKA (reference sequence). V dropped 0 bases and J dropped 7 bases, with 16 bases sitting between them. CDR3 protein: CSARDPRGSTEQYF. The CDR3 nucleotides are TGCAGTGCTAGAGATCCACGCGGGTCAACAGAGCAGTACTTC.

The table lists this clonotype with many counts. This sequence joins TRBV7-2 and TRBJ2-1; 13 bases are a match to TRBD2. CDR1 and CDR2 from the germline V gene are SGHTA and FQGNSA. This CDR3 region has 16 residues. V trimming: 6 bases; J trimming: 9 bases; junction bases outside the gene matches: 11. CDR3: CASSYRLAGGGGEQFF. CDR3 DNA: TGTGCCAGCAGTTACCGACTAGCGGGAGGTGGGGGTGAGCAGTTCTTC. Drawing the rest from reference TRBV7-2 and TRBJ2-1, the complete variable domain is GAGVSQSPSNKVTEKGKDVELRCDPISGHTALYWYRQSLGQGLEFLIYFQGNSAPDKSGLPSDRFSAERTGGSVSTLTIQRTQQEDSAVYLCASSYRLAGGGGEQFFGPGTRLTVL.

The chain combines TRBV4-3 with TRBJ2-1; TRBD2 matches at 11 bases. CDR1 and CDR2 (germline): LGHNA, YSLEER. The CDR3 totals 21 residues. With V trimmed by 0 bases and J by 4 bases, 17 bases remained unmatched. Here the CDR3 DNA reads TGCGCCAGCAGCCAAGATACTCGTCTGCTAGCGGGAGGAACTAGGTACAATGAGCAGTTCTTC. This sequence encodes CASSQDTRLLAGGTRYNEQFF.

CDR3 nucleotides: TGTGCCAGCTCACCACCGGTGGCAGGGTTGGGAGCTTTCTTT. Its protein is CASSPPVAGLGAFF. This chain uses TRBV18 with TRBJ1-1, with a tentative D call TRBD1 (5 bases). Trimming removed 0 bases at V and 10 bases at J, with 15 bases between. The CDR3 totals 14 residues. CDR1 and CDR2 (germline): KGHSH, LQKENI.

The table lists this clonotype with many counts. The rearrangement links TRBV20-1 to TRBJ2-3; the D is unclear. The V gene lost 3 bases and the J gene lost 1 base, with 20 bases spanning the gap. CDR3 length: 17 amino acids. Germline CDR1 DFQATT, CDR2 SNEGSKA (reference sequence). Here the CDR3 reads CSARFQERTSGTDTQYF. The CDR3 DNA reads TGCAGTGCTAGGTTCCAGGAAAGAACGAGTGGCACAGATACGCAGTATTTT.

A few counts support this clonotype. This chain joins TRBV27 and TRBJ2-7, with TRBD1 matching over 9 bases. Germline trimming cut 3 bases from V and 4 bases from J; bases unmatched to any gene: 16. This CDR3 is built from 18 residues. Germline CDR1 is MNHEY and CDR2 is SMNVEV (reference sequence). CDR3 sequence reads: CASSFLGQGKGRGYEQYF. The CDR3 DNA sequence: TGTGCCAGCAGTTTCTTGGGACAGGGAAAAGGTCGGGGATACGAGCAGTACTTC.

With respect to this clonotype: The junction differs from germline at one of its ends, possibly a read error. The rearrangement links TRBV12-3 or TRBV12-4 to TRBJ2-3; 13 nucleotides align to TRBD2. The CDR3 is 12 residues long. The CDR3 sequence is CASSSGLAGDDF. The CDR3 DNA reads as TGTGCCAGCAGTTCCGGACTAGCGGGAGACGATTTT.

This clonotype was counted many times. The chain combines TRBV11-2 with TRBJ1-5; D not certain. This CDR3 comprises 15 residues. Germline V gene sequence: CDR1 SGHAT, CDR2 FQNNGV. Trimming shortened V by 3 bases and J by 4 bases, and 13 bases separated the two germline ends. CDR3: CASSFDRHPNQPQHF. The CDR3 nucleotides are TGTGCCAGCAGCTTTGATAGACATCCTAATCAGCCCCAGCATTTT.

This clonotype was detected many times. The V call is TRBV20-1, the J call TRBJ2-7, with TRBD1 matching over 8 bases. V was clipped by 4 bases and J by 5 bases; unmatched bases: 4. The CDR3 totals 12 residues. Germline lookup yields CDR1 DFQATT and CDR2 SNEGSKA (reference sequence). Here the CDR3 DNA reads TGCAGTGCTACGGACAGGGTCGACGAGCAGTACTTC. This sequence encodes CSATDRVDEQYF.

V and J are TRBV28 and TRBJ1-4; perhaps TRBD1 as D (6 bases). This CDR3 contains 17 residues. Germline V gene lookup returns CDR1 MDHEN and CDR2 SYDVKM. V was pared by 5 bases and J by 0 bases, with 16 bases between. The DNA of the CDR3 is TGTGCCAGCAGTCTGTCCCGGGACAATGCAACTAATGAAAAACTGTTTTTT. This gives the protein CASSLSRDNATNEKLFF.

The sample holds many counts of this clonotype. The chain is built from TRBV7-7 and TRBJ2-3, with D possibly TRBD2 on 6 matching bases. V gave up 4 bases and J gave up 2 bases, with 7 bases separating them. Germline-derived CDR1 and CDR2 are SSHAT and FNYEAQ (reference sequence). The CDR3 covers 13 residues. The CDR3 region has the DNA TGTGCCAGCAGCTGGGGGGACACAGATACGCAGTATTTT. Amino acid sequence: CASSWGDTDTQYF.

The chain employs TRBV2 and TRBJ1-4; the D gene is possibly TRBD1 (5 bases). The CDR3 length is 14 residues. Germline V gene data show CDR1 as SNHLY and CDR2 as FYNNEI. Trimming took off 7 bases at V and 7 bases at J, with 16 bases between the two ends. CDR3 in amino acids: CASIPTRGGEKLFF. CDR3 nucleotides: TGTGCCAGCATCCCAACAAGGGGAGGTGAAAAACTGTTTTTT. Filled out from reference TRBV2 and TRBJ1-4, the complete variable domain reads EPEVTQTPSHQVTQMGQEVILRCVPISNHLYFYWYRQILGQKVEFLVSFYNNEISEKSEIFDDQFSVERPDGSNFTLKIRSTKLEDSAMYFCASIPTRGGEKLFFGSGTQLSVL.

CDR3 residues: CASSPPAGVTGELFF. The CDR3 nucleotides read TGTGCCAGCTCACCACCAGCGGGAGTCACCGGGGAGCTGTTTTTT. The chain is built from TRBV18 and TRBJ2-2, with TRBD2 matching 8 bases. Germline V lookup: CDR1 KGHSH, CDR2 LQKENI. This CDR3 contains 15 residues. V shed 0 bases and J 4 bases; nucleotides not matched to a gene: 1.

This rearrangement joins TRBV2 to TRBJ2-4, with unresolved D. The CDR3 has 15 residues. Germline loops: CDR1 SNHLY, CDR2 FYNNEI. V lost 2 bases and J lost 1, with 9 bases in between. The CDR3 protein is CASSEQVQAKNIQYF. The CDR3 DNA reads TGTGCCAGCAGTGAACAGGTTCAGGCCAAAAACATTCAGTACTTC.

The V and J genes are TRBV7-9 and TRBJ2-3, with D possibly TRBD1 on 6 matching bases. The CDR3 extends over 14 amino acids. Germline CDR1 and CDR2: SEHNR and FQNEAQ (reference sequence). V dropped 5 bases and J dropped 1 base, with 10 bases sitting between them. DNA of the CDR3: TGTGCCAGCAGCCAGGGGACACGCACAGATACGCAGTATTTT. Translating it yields CASSQGTRTDTQYF.

The rearrangement uses TRBV11-2 and TRBJ2-5, with D perhaps matching TRBD2 (5 bases). CDR3 length: 17 residues. V was cut by 3 bases and J by 2 bases, with 19 bases left in between. Germline loops: CDR1 SGHAT, CDR2 FQNNGV. CDR3 DNA sequence: TGTGCCAGCAGCTTCCGCGGAGGCAGTCTCGAACAAGAGACCCAGTACTTC. Translation gives CASSFRGGSLEQETQYF.

This clonotype was seen ten or more times. The J gene is TRBJ2-1, the V gene TRBV7-6; D might be TRBD1 (6 bases). CDR3 length: 13 residues. Germline assignment: CDR1 SGHVS and CDR2 FNYEAQ. Trimming stripped 2 bases from V and 15 bases from J, with 17 bases between. The CDR3 reads CASSLQETGPPFF. The DNA of the CDR3 is TGTGCCAGCAGCTTACAAGAAACAGGGCCCCCGTTCTTC.

The chain recombines TRBV29-1 with TRBJ2-3, with a possible D match to TRBD1 (6 bases). This CDR3 is built from 13 residues. CDR1 is SQVTM and CDR2 is ANQGSEA in the germline V gene. Trimming stripped 4 bases from V and 4 bases from J, with 12 bases between. The CDR3 loop reads CSVAAGVADTQYF. CDR3 nucleotides: TGCAGCGTTGCGGCAGGGGTGGCAGATACGCAGTATTTT.

This clonotype was observed at least ten times. This chain connects TRBV2 to TRBJ1-2, with D unresolved. CDR1 and CDR2 from the germline V gene are SNHLY and FYNNEI. CDR3 length equals 11 residues. V lost 4 bases to trimming and J lost 4 bases, with 4 bases between them. The CDR3 sequence is CASSAGYGYTF. In DNA, the CDR3 is TGTGCCAGCAGTGCTGGCTATGGCTACACCTTC.

This clonotype was seen many times. This chain links TRBV6-2 or TRBV6-3 with TRBJ2-7, with TRBD2 matching 11 bases. The CDR3 totals 14 residues. The J segment lost 5 bases and the V segment lost 6 bases, leaving 6 bases of the junction unmatched. Per the germline V gene, CDR1 is MNHEY and CDR2 is SVGEGT. The CDR3 nucleotides read TGTGCCAGCAGAACTAGCGGGGGCCGAGACGAGCAGTACTTC. It encodes CASRTSGGRDEQYF.